This T cell receptor beta chain was recovered during a study of blood T cells in healthy people across ages. Russia was home to the donors, healthy Caucasian individuals aged roughly 6 to 90. Primed by a sample-barcoded 5' primer and a J-beta primer mix, a second PCR proceeded for roughly 7 to 11 cycles. TCRdb independently ran MiXCR on the 5' RACE reads; one entry per CDR3 protein. The sample holds about a million distinct CDR3 sequences, roughly 50% seen once. Germline V CDR1 and CDR2: SGHTA, FQGNSA. The ends were cut back, 5 bases at V and 0 bases at J, with 14 bases in the middle. This CDR3 spans 16 amino acids. With regard to this clonotype: As yet, its antigen is unknown.

Overall study results and limits: Estimated diversity, derived from one million T cells, was regarded as an underestimate. Strong correlation was found linking TCR beta diversity to naive T cell percentage.

Material for sequencing was blood. The rearrangement joins TRBV7-2 to TRBJ1-5; D gene uncertain. This receptor was obtained from a woman aged 55-70 years in good health. The CDR3 sequence is CASSPGPTHSNQPQHF. In nucleotides, the CDR3 is TGTGCCAGCAGCCCAGGACCCACACATAGCAATCAGCCCCAGCATTTT.